This T cell receptor (beta chain) was identified during a study of T cells in Graves' hyperthyroidism and ophthalmopathy. Study background: Peripheral blood was drawn at first diagnosis, prior to all treatment.

Amplification of TCR beta CDR3 regions was performed using RNA transcripts as template. HTBI primers were used for first-round RT-PCR of the TCR CDR3. Each CDR3 protein gets one entry after TCRdb re-called the multiplex PCR reads with MiXCR. Among about 290,000 distinct CDR3 sequences listed, roughly a fifth were seen once. The germline V gene has CDR1 DFQATT and CDR2 SNEGSKA (reference sequence). This CDR3 has 13 amino acids. Trimming shortened V by 3 bases and J by 5 bases, and 11 bases separated the two germline ends. This clonotype appeared many times. Enrolled ophthalmopathy patients presented with a Clinical Activity Score of at least 3, a NOSPECS grade of at least 4, and disease duration under 3 months.

The TCR was taken from a man aged 45-65 years with Graves' ophthalmopathy. The sample taken for sequencing was blood. The J gene is TRBJ1-5, the V gene TRBV20-1; no clear D gene. CDR3 sequence: CSARREVDQPQHF. The CDR3 nucleotides are TGCAGTGCTAGGCGGGAGGTGGATCAGCCCCAGCATTTT.